This T cell receptor (beta chain) was sequenced for a study of blood T cell repertoires in COVID-19. Study background: COVID-19 samples from acute and convalescent phases originated in the United States, Italy and Spain. Sources were T cells, B-cell-depleted T cells, or PBMCs; the material itself was cDNA or gDNA.

Per the germline V gene, CDR1 is SNHLY and CDR2 is FYNNEI. The CDR3 covers 13 residues. V dropped 7 bases and J dropped 6; count of bases not matched to a gene: 3. Source study methods: The assay estimated nucleated cells by amplifying reference gene primers. Assay used: immunoSEQ multiplex PCR; TCRdb lists only in-frame clones, some missing. V and J calls and clone size come straight from that table; D and trimming were deduced from the DNA. The profile shows about 310,000 clones, roughly 84% of them singletons. The chain carries TRBV2 and TRBJ2-1, with TRBD2 identical over 10 bases. This clonotype was obtained from a man aged 50 to 60 with active or convalescent COVID-19. The specimen sequenced was peripheral blood. CDR3 DNA: TGTGCCAGCAAACAGCGGGAGGGCAATGAGCAGTTCTTC. It specifies CASKQREGNEQFF.